Listed here is a single T cell receptor beta chain. Lesional scalp punch biopsies and peripheral blood came from alopecia areata patients. These data belong to a study of CD8+ T cells in alopecia areata. Reverse transcribed after extraction, RNA yielded cDNA as the sequencing template. Assay used: immunoSEQ multiplex PCR; TCRdb lists only in-frame clones, some missing. The sample holds about 130,000 clones, around 58% seen once. The CDR3 sequence is 14 residues long. CDR1 MNHEY and CDR2 SVGAGI come from the germline V gene. The V and J ends lost 1 base and 4 bases respectively, with 10 bases between them.

V and J are TRBV6-5 and TRBJ1-2; possible D gene TRBD1, 6 bases. The clonotype was recovered from a human donor with alopecia areata. Here the sequenced sample was CD4+ T cells sorted from blood, taken at week 0. The chain's CDR3 is CASSYFEGVYGYTF. In DNA, the CDR3 is TGTGCCAGCAGTTACTTCGAGGGGGTCTATGGCTACACCTTC.